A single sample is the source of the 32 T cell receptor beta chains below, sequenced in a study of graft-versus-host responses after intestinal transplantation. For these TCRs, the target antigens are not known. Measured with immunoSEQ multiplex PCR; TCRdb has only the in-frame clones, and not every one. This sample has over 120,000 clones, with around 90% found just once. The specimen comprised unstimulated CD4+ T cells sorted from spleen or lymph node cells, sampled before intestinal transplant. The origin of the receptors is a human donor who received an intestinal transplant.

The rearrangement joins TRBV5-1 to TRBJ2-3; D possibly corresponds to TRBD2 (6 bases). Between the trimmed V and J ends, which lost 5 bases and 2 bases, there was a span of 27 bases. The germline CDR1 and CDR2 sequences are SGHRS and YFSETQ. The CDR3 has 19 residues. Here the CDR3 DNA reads TGCGCCAGCAGAGCTTGGGGGGAGTCGGCTAATCCAAACACAGATACGCAGTATTTT. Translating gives CASRAWGESANPNTDTQYF.

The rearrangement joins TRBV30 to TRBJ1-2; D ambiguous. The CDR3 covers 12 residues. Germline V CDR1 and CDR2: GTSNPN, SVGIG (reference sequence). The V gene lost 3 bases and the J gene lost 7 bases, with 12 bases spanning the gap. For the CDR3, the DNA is TGTGCCTGGAGCAGACTTGGGGTTGGCTACACCTTC. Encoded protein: CAWSRLGVGYTF. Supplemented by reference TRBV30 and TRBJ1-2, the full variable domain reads SQTIHQWPATLVQPVGSPLSLECTVEGTSNPNLYWYRQAAGRGLQLLFYSVGIGQISSEVPQNLSASRPQDRQFILSSKKLLLSDSGFYLCAWSRLGVGYTFGSGTRLTVV.

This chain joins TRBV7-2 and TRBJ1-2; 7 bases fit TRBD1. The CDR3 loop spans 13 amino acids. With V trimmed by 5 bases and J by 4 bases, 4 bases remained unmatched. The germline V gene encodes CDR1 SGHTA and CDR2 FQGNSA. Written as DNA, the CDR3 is TGTGCCAGCAGCCCGGGACAGCTCTATGGCTACACCTTC. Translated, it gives CASSPGQLYGYTF.

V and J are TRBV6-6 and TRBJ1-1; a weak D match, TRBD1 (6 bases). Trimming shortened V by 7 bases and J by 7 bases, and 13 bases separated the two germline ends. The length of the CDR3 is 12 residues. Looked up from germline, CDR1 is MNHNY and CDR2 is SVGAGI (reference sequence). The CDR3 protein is CASTIQGSEAFF. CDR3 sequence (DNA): TGTGCCAGCACCATCCAGGGGAGTGAAGCTTTCTTT.

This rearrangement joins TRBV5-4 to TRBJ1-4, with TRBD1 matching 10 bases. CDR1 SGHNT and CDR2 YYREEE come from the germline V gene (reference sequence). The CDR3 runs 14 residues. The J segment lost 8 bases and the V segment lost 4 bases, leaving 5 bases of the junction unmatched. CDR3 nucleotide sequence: TGTGCCAGCAGCAAGGGACAGGGGATAGAAAAACTGTTTTTT. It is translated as CASSKGQGIEKLFF.

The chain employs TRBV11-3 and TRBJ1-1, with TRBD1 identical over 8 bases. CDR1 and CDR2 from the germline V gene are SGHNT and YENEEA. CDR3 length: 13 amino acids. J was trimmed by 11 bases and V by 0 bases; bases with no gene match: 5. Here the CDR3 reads CASSLDPGGSAFF. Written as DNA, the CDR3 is TGTGCCAGCAGCTTAGATCCAGGGGGCTCGGCTTTCTTT.

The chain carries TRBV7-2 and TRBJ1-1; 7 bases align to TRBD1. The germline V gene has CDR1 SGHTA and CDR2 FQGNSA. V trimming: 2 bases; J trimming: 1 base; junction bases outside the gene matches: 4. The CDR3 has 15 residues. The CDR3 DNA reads TGTGCCAGCAGCTTAACCCGGACAGGGAACACTGAAGCTTTCTTT. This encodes CASSLTRTGNTEAFF.

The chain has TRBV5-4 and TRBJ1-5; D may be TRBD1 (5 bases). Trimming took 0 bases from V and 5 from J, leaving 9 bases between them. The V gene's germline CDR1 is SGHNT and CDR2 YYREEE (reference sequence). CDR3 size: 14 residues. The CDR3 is CASSLGGRDQPQHF. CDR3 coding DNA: TGTGCCAGCAGCTTGGGGGGCAGGGATCAGCCCCAGCATTTT.

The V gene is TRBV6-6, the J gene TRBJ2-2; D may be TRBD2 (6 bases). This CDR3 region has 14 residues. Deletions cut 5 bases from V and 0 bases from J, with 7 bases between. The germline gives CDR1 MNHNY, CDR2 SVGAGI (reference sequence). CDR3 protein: CASSGGANTGELFF. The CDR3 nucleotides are TGTGCCAGCAGTGGAGGGGCGAACACCGGGGAGCTGTTTTTT.

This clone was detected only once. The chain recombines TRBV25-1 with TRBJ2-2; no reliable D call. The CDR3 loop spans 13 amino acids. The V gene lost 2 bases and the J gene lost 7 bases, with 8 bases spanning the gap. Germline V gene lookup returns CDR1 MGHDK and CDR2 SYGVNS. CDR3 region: CASSEQVYGELFF. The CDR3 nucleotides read TGTGCCAGCAGTGAACAGGTTTACGGGGAGCTGTTTTTT. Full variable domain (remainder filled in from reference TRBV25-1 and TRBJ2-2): EADIYQTPRYLVIGTGKKITLECSQTMGHDKMYWYQQDPGMELHLIHYSYGVNSTEKGDLSSESTVSRIRTEHFPLTLESARPSHTSQYLCASSEQVYGELFFGEGSRLTVL.

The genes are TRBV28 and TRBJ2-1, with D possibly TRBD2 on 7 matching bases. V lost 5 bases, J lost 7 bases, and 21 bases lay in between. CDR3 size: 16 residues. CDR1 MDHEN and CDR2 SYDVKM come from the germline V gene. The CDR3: CASSTPGQKGGNEQFF. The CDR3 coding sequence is TGTGCCAGCAGTACCCCGGGACAAAAGGGAGGGAATGAGCAGTTCTTC.

The CDR3 coding sequence is TGTGCCAGCAGCCAAAACTTAGCGGGAGGCTACGAGCAGTACTTC. Translation gives CASSQNLAGGYEQYF. The J gene is TRBJ2-7, the V gene TRBV6-1; 10 bases are shared with TRBD2. V lost 6 bases and J lost 3; bases outside the gene matches: 8. Germline values: CDR1 MNHNS, CDR2 SASEGT. The CDR3 runs to 15 residues.

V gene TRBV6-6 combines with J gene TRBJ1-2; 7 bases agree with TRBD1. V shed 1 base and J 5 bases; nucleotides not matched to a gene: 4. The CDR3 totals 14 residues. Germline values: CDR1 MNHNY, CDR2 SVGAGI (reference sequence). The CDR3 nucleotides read TGTGCCAGCAGTTACTTGGCAGGGGGGTATGGCTACACCTTC. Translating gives CASSYLAGGYGYTF.

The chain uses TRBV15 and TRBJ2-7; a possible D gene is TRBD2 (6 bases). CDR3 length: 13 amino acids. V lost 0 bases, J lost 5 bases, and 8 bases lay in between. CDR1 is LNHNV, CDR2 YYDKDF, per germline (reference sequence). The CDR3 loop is CATSRDWGDEQYF. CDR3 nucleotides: TGTGCCACCAGCAGAGATTGGGGGGACGAGCAGTACTTC. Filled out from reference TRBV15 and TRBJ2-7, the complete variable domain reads DAMVIQNPRYQVTQFGKPVTLSCSQTLNHNVMYWYQQKSSQAPKLLFHYYDKDFNNEADTPDNFQSRRPNTSFCFLDIRSPGLGDTAMYLCATSRDWGDEQYFGPGTRLTVT.

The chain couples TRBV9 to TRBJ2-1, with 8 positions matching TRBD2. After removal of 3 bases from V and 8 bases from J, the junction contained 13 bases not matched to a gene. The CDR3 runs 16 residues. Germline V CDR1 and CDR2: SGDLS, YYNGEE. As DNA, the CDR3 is TGTGCCAGCAGCGCCCCTCTAGCGGGCCTTAGTGATGAGCAGTTCTTC. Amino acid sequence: CASSAPLAGLSDEQFF.

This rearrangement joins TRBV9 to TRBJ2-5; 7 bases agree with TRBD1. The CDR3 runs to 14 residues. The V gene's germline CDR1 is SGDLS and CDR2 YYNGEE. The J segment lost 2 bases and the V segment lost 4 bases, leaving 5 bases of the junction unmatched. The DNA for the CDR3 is TGTGCCAGCAGCACCATGACAGGGCAAGAGACCCAGTACTTC. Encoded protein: CASSTMTGQETQYF. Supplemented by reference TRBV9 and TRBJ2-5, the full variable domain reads DSGVTQTPKHLITATGQRVTLRCSPRSGDLSVYWYQQSLDQGLQFLIQYYNGEERAKGNILERFSAQQFPDLHSELNLSSLELGDSALYFCASSTMTGQETQYFGPGTRLLVL.

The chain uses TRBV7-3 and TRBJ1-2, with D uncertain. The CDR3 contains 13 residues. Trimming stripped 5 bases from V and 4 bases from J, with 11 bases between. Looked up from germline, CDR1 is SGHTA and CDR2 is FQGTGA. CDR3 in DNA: TGTGCCAGCAGCCCCGGGCAGGCCTATGGCTACACCTTC. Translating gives CASSPGQAYGYTF.

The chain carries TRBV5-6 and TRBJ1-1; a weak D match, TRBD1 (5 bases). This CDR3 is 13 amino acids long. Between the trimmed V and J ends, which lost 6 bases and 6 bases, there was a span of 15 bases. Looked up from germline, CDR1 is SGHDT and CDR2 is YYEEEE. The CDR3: CASMAVWGAEAFF. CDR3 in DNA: TGTGCCAGCATGGCAGTTTGGGGCGCTGAAGCTTTCTTT.

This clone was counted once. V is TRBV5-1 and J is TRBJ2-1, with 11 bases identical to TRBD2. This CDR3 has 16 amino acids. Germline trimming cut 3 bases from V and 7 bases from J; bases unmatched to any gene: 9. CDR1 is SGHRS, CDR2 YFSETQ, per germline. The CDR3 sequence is CASSSILAGEPNEQFF. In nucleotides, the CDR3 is TGCGCCAGCAGCTCGATACTAGCGGGAGAACCGAATGAGCAGTTCTTC.

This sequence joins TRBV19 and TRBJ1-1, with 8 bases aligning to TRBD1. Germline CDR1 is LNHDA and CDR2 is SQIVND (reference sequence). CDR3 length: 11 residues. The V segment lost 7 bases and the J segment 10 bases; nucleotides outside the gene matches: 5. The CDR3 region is CASTQGARAFF. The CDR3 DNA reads TGTGCCAGTACCCAGGGGGCGCGAGCTTTCTTT.

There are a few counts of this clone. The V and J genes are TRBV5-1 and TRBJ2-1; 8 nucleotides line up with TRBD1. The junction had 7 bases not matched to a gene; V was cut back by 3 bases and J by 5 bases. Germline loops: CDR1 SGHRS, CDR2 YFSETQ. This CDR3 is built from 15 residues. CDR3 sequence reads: CASSSLNRGNNEQFF. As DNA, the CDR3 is TGCGCCAGCAGCTCATTAAACAGGGGGAACAATGAGCAGTTCTTC.

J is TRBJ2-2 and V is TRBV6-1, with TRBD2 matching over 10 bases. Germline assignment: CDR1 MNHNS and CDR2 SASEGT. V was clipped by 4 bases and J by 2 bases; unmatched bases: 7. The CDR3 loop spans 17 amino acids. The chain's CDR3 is CASSVHSGGFNTGELFF. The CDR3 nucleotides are TGTGCCAGCAGTGTCCATAGCGGGGGGTTTAACACCGGGGAGCTGTTTTTT.

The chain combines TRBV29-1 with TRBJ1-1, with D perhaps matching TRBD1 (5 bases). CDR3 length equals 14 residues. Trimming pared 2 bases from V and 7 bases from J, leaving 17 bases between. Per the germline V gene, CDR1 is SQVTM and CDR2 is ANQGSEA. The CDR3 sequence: CSVERRLGTLEAFF. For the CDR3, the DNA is TGCAGCGTTGAAAGACGGTTAGGGACCCTTGAAGCTTTCTTT.

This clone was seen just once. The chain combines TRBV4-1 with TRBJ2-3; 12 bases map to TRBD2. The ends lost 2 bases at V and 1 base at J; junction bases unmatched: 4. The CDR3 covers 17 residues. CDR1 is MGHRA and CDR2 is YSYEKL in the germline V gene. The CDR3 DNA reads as TGCGCCAGCAGCCAACTAGCGGGAGGGGTTGGCACAGATACGCAGTATTTT. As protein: CASSQLAGGVGTDTQYF.

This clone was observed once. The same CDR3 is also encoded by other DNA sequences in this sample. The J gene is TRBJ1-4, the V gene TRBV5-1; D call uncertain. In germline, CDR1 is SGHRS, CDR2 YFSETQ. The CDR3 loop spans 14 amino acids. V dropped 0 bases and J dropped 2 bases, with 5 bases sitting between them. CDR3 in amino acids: CASSLGTTNEKLFF. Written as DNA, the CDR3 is TGCGCCAGCAGCTTGGGGACCACTAATGAAAAACTGTTTTTT.

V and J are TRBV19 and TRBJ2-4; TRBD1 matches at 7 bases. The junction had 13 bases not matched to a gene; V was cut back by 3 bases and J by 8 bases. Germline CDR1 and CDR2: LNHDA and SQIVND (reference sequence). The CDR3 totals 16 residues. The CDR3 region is CASSIPRGQLGDIQYF. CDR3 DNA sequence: TGTGCCAGTAGTATCCCCCGGGGACAGCTTGGGGACATTCAGTACTTC.

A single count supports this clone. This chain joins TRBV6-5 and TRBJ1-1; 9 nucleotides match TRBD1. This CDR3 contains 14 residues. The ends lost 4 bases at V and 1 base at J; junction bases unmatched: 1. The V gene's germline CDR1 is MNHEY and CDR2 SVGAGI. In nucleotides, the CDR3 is TGTGCCAGCAGTTGGGACAGGGAGAACACTGAAGCTTTCTTT. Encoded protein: CASSWDRENTEAFF.

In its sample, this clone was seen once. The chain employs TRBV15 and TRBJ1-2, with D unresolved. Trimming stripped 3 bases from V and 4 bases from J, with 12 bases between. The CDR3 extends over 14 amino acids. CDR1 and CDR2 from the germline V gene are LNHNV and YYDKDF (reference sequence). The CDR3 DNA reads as TGTGCCACCAGCAGGGGTGAGCTAAGCTATGGCTACACCTTC. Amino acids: CATSRGELSYGYTF.

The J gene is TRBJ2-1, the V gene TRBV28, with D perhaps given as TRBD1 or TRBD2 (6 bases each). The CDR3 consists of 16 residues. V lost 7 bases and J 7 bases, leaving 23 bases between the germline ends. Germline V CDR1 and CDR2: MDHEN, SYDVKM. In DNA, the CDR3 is TGTGCCAGCACCACCGCGGGACACCCTAAAGGGAATGAGCAGTTCTTC. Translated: CASTTAGHPKGNEQFF.

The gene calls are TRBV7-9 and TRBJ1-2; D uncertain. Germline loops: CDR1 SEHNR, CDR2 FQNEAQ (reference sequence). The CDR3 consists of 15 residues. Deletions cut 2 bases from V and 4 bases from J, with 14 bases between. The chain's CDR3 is CASSLSLENAYGYTF. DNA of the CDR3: TGTGCCAGCAGCTTAAGTCTCGAGAACGCCTATGGCTACACCTTC.

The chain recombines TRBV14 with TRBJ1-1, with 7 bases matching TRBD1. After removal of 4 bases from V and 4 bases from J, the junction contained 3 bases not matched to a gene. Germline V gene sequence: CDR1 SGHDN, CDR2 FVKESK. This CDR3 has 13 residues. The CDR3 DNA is TGTGCCAGCAGCCCCAGGGGGGGCACTGAAGCTTTCTTT. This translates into CASSPRGGTEAFF.

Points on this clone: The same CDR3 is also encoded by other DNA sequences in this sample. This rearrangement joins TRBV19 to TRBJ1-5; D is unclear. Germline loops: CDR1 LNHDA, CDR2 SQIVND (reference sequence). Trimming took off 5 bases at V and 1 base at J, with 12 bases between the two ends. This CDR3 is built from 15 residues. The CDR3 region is CASSPRAASNQPQHF. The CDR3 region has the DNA TGTGCCAGTAGTCCCCGGGCAGCCAGCAATCAGCCCCAGCATTTT.